This T cell receptor (beta chain) was sequenced in a study of T cells after yellow fever vaccination. Overall study: With SMART-Seq v4 Ultra Low Input, the fractions containing low cell numbers were prepared. General study points: Once the booster was given, most primary-vaccination clones reappeared, at 95% to 97% for CD4 and more than 85% for CD8.

Synthesis of TCR cDNA relied on 5'RACE template switching, which attached a universal primer site and UMIs. TCRdb reprocessed the 5' RACE reads with MiXCR, giving one entry per CDR3 protein. The sample has around 310,000 distinct CDR3 sequences; 3% to 4.5% are singletons. Germline V gene lookup returns CDR1 MGHDK and CDR2 SYGVNS. With 5 bases removed from V and 1 base from J, the gap between germline ends came to 15 bases. This CDR3 spans 15 amino acids. This clonotype was seen ten or more times. Its antigen is undetermined. Material: PBMCs, obtained 5 days after the yellow fever booster vaccination. This receptor was taken from a man aged 18 to 29 who received the YFV17D yellow fever vaccine. The rearrangement uses TRBV25-1 and TRBJ2-7; D unresolved. The CDR3 coding sequence is TGTGCCAGCAGTCCTCCGGCTTCCTCATCCTACGAGCAGTACTTC. It specifies CASSPPASSSYEQYF.